What follows is one TCR beta chain and its context. In this sample, this clone turned up a few times. Its specific antigen is unknown. One base away there is no much larger clone; base qualities are not given. The data stem from a study of STAT5B mutations in CD4+ large granular lymphocyte leukemia (dated by TCRdb to the early 2020s). As for the study more broadly: Among the healthy controls, the CDR3 'QG' motif was associated with a particular HLA allele. The study compared the TCRbeta repertoires of patients with CD4+ T-cell large granular lymphocyte leukemia against those of healthy blood donors. Flow cytometry on FACSCanto II or FACSVerse showed that the purified fractions were more than 95% pure among lymphocytes. Points the paper makes about the study in general: Compared with healthy CD4+ repertoires, CD4-sorted patient repertoires appeared more clonal, and this difference remained even after the putative leukemic clones were removed. The data were not HLA-matched, and the higher clonality in CD4+ T-LGLL than in CD8+ T-LGLL could be due to the relatively small sample size. Main leukemic clonotypes were private to each patient, although roughly 23% appeared at low frequency in other patients' non-leukemic repertoires. Enrichment of TRBV06-family usage was observed among the top patient clones (8/27) relative to healthy controls (2/35).

Healthy controls were roughly 40 blood donors whose buffy coats came from the Finnish Red Cross blood service. All TCR-sequenced material derived from peripheral blood: patient blood samples and healthy donor buffy coats. Ficoll-Hypaque gradient centrifugation was used to isolate peripheral blood mononuclear cells. For the healthy controls, CD4+ cells were obtained from buffy coats by magnetic purification. Genomic DNA was extracted using the Gentra Puregene Cell and Tissue kit, and a Qubit 2.0 fluorometer was used to quantify it. The immunoSEQ assay at survey resolution was used to sequence TCRbeta rearrangements from genomic DNA. The authors processed their data as follows. In the TCR sequencing data, the lowest productive clonotype frequency that could be detected was 2.59 x 10-5. Only productive TCRbeta rearrangements, defined as complete and in-frame sequences, were included in the analyses. Sample clonality was computed as Simpson clonality in the immunoSEQ Analyzer version 3.0. Clones were categorized by frequency as very rare, small, medium, large (1-20%) or hyperexpanded (>20%). Generation probabilities were estimated with OLGA 1.2.3, V-gene circos plots were made with VDJtools, specificities were searched in VDJdb, and CDR3 motifs were identified with GLIPH. TCRdb took over this immuneACCESS table, retaining in-frame rearrangements with V and J assigned. Such tables are incomplete; in checked studies, under half of the missing clones stem from an unresolved V gene, and the remainder is unexplained. V, J and clone size derive from that table, while D and trimming were established from the DNA sequence. For this sample there are 25,000 to 30,000 clones; 65% to 80% appear just once. 3.1% of the sample is in the top ten clones.

Reading the germline V gene (reference sequence) gives CDR1 MNHEY and CDR2 SMNVEV. Trimming takes 5 bases from V and 0 bases from J, and the germline ends sit 11 bases apart. Measured from the cysteine to the phenylalanine, the CDR3 is 16 residues long. Just CDR3 DNA is preserved here, 48 bases in frame from base 1. The chain is assembled from TRBV27 and TRBJ2-6, with no confident D gene call. The origin of this receptor is a human donor in good health. Sequenced material: CD4+ T cells from blood buffy coats. At the DNA level, the sequence is TGTGCCAGCAGTACCGGACGGAACTCTGGGGCCAACGTCCTGACTTTC. Translated, this gives CASSTGRNSGANVLTF.